This T cell receptor (beta chain) is drawn from a study of post-analysis software for immune sequencing data. Study details: Relapsing-remitting, secondary progressive and progressive-relapsing multiple sclerosis courses were included.

Study outcomes and limitations: There were four or five TRBV segments more frequent in patients than controls, and TRBV5-6, TRBV5-1 and TRBV20-1 were among them. F measure showed strong co-clustering of same-batch samples.

Concerning this clonotype itself: Its cognate antigen is unknown.

Germline loops: CDR1 SEHNR, CDR2 FQNEAQ (reference sequence). The CDR3 consists of 14 residues. Trimming removed 2 bases at V and 2 bases at J, with 8 bases between. The TCR beta cDNA libraries contained unique molecular identifiers. T cells, about 0.95 to 10 million of them, yielded a few hundred thousand cDNA molecules. TCRdb redid the calling of the PCR reads with MiXCR, one entry per CDR3 protein. The sample carries 650,000 to 850,000 distinct CDR3 sequences, just over 45% recorded once. Sequenced material: blood. V is TRBV7-9 and J is TRBJ2-3; D gene uncertain. This receptor was obtained from a girl aged 5-17 years with multiple sclerosis. The CDR3 region has the DNA TGTGCCAGCAGCTTAAGCCTTTCCACAGATACGCAGTATTTT. Encoded protein: CASSLSLSTDTQYF.